This TCR beta chain was observed in a study of cytomegalovirus exposure and HLA in healthy donors. Trimming stripped 0 bases from V and 5 bases from J, with 11 bases between. The CDR3 is 15 amino acids. The V gene's germline CDR1 is MGHRA and CDR2 YSYEKL. Regarding this clone: What it binds is unknown.

PCR amplification relied on 60 Vbeta primers (plus 13 Jbeta primers). Clones were read by immunoSEQ multiplex PCR, and TCRdb kept only the in-frame ones, dropping some. The data include around 70,000 clones; the top ten clones carry roughly 3.8%. Overall study findings and caveats: Later on, an analysis found that several of the most significant clusters appeared to be linked to common viral pathogens, which included parvovirus B19.

Sequences were obtained from PBMCs. This TCR derives from a female donor in good health and CMV-seropositive. The chain couples TRBV4-1 to TRBJ1-5; TRBD1 might be the D (6 bases). In DNA, the CDR3 is TGCGCCAGCAGCCAAGATAGGGGGTCTCATCAGCCCCAGCATTTT. Residues: CASSQDRGSHQPQHF.